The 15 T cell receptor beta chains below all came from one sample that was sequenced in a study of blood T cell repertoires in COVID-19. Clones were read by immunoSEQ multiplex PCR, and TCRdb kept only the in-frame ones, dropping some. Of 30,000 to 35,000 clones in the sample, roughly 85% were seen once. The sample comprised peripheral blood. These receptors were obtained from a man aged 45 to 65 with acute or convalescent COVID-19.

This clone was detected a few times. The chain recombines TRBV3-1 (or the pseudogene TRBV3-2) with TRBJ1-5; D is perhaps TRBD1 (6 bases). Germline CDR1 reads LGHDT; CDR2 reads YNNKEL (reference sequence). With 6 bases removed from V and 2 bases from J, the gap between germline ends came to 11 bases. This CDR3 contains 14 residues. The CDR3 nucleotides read TGTGCCAGCAGACAGGGTTCAGGCAATCAGCCCCAGCATTTT. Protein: CASRQGSGNQPQHF.

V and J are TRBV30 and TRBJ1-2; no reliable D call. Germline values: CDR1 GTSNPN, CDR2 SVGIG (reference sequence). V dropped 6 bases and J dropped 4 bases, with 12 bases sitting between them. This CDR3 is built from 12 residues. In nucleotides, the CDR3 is TGTGCCTGTTCCCTAGGCGGCTATGGCTACACCTTC. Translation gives CACSLGGYGYTF. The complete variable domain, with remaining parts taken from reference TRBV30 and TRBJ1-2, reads SQTIHQWPATLVQPVGSPLSLECTVEGTSNPNLYWYRQAAGRGLQLLFYSVGIGQISSEVPQNLSASRPQDRQFILSSKKLLLSDSGFYLCACSLGGYGYTFGSGTRLTVV.

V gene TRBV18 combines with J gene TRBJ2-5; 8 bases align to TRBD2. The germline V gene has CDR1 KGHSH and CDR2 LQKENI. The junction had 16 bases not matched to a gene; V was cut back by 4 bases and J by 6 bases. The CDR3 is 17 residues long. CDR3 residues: CASSQKDNGRGRKTQYF. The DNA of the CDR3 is TGTGCCAGCTCACAAAAAGACAACGGGAGGGGAAGAAAGACCCAGTACTTC.

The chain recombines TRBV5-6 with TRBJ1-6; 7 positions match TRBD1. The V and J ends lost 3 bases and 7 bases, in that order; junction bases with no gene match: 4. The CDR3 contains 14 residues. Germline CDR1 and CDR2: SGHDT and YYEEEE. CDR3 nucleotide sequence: TGTGCCAGCAGCTCAGACAGGGAAAATTCACCCCTCCACTTT. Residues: CASSSDRENSPLHF.

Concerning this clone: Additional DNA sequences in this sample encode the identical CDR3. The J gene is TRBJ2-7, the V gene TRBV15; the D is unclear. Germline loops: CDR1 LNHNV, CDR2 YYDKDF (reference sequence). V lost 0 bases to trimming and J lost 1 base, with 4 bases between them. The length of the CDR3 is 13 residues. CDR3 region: CATSRDLSYEQYF. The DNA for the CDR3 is TGTGCCACCAGCAGAGATCTGTCCTACGAGCAGTACTTC.

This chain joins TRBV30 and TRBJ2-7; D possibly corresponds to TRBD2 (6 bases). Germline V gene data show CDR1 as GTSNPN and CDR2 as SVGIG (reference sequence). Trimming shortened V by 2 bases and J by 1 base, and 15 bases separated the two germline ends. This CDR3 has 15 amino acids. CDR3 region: CAWSFGVAVSYEQYF. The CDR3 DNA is TGTGCCTGGAGTTTCGGGGTAGCGGTTTCCTACGAGCAGTACTTC.

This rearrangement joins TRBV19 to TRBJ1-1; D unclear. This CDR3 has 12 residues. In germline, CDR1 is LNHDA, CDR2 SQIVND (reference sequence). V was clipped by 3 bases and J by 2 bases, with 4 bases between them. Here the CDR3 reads CASSIGNTEAFF. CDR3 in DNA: TGTGCCAGTAGTATTGGCAACACTGAAGCTTTCTTT.

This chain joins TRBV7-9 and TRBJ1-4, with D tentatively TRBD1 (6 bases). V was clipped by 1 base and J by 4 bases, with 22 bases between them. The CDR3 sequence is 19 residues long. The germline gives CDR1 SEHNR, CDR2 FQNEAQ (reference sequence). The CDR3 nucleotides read TGTGCCAGCAGCTTAGATGGACTAGGTGGCCGGGGGCTTAATGAAAAACTGTTTTTT. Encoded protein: CASSLDGLGGRGLNEKLFF.

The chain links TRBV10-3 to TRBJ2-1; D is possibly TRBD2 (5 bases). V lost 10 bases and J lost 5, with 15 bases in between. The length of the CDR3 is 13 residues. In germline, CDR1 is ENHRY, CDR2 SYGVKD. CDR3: CASRDRAHNEQFF. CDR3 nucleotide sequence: TGTGCCAGCCGGGATCGGGCCCACAATGAGCAGTTCTTC.

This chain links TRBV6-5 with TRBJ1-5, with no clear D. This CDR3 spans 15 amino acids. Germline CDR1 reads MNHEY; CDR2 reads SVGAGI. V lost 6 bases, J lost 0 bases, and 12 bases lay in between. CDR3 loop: CASRAPTGSNQPQHF. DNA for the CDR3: TGTGCCAGCAGGGCCCCAACGGGTAGCAATCAGCCCCAGCATTTT.

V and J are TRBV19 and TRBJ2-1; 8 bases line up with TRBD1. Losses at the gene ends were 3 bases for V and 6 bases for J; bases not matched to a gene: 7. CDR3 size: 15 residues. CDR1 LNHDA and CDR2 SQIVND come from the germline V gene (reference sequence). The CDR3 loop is CASSITGGSVNEQFF. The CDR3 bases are TGTGCCAGTAGTATTACAGGGGGTTCGGTCAATGAGCAGTTCTTC.

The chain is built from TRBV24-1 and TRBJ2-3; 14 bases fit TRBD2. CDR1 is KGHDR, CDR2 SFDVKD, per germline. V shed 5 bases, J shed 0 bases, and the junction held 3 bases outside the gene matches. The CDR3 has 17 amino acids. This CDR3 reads CATSGTSGRPSTDTQYF. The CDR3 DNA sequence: TGTGCCACCAGTGGGACTAGCGGGAGGCCGAGCACAGATACGCAGTATTTT.

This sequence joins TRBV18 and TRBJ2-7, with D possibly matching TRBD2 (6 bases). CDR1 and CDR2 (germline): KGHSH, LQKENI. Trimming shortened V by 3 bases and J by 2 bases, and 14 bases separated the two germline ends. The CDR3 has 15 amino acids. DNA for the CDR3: TGTGCCAGCTCACCTTCGACGGGGGAGCCCTACGAGCAGTACTTC. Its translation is CASSPSTGEPYEQYF.

The CDR3 sequence is CASSHLRAGPVDGYTF. DNA of the CDR3: TGCGCCAGCAGCCACCTCCGGGCAGGGCCGGTGGATGGCTACACCTTC. The gene calls are TRBV4-1 and TRBJ1-2; maybe TRBD1 (5 bases). This CDR3 has 16 amino acids. Germline CDR1 MGHRA, CDR2 YSYEKL. V shed 3 bases and J shed 6 bases, with 20 bases lying between them.

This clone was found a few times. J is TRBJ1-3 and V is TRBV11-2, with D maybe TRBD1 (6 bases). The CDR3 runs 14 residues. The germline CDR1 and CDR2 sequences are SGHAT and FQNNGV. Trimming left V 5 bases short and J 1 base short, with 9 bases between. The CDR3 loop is CASSPDRSGNTIYF. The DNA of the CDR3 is TGTGCCAGCAGCCCCGACAGGTCTGGAAACACCATATATTTT.